The present entry profiles one T cell receptor (beta chain) with its context. What it binds is unknown. This entry comes from a study of Ad26.COV2.S vaccination and SARS-CoV-2 variants. Study summary: The vaccine Ad26.COV2.S was put into the muscle once, or twice with 56 days between. Whole-study findings and limits: It was reported that spike-specific CD8+ and CD4+ T cell responses were substantially broad after vaccination.

Treatment reported: about 20 received Ad26.COV2.S at low or high dose, single or two shots; 5 received placebo; per-sample allocation not given. Repertoires come from day 63 after the first vaccine or placebo injection. Donation came from an adult in Boston who was aged 18-55 years. Here immunoSEQ multiplex PCR was the method, and the copy in TCRdb shows in-frame clones only, minus some. The sample has 350,000 to 500,000 clones; 90% are singletons. The germline V gene encodes CDR1 MNHEY and CDR2 SMNVEV (reference sequence). V was clipped by 5 bases and J by 6 bases; unmatched bases: 8. The CDR3 is 15 residues long.

The receptor was isolated from a person aged 18-65 years who received the Ad26.COV2.S COVID-19 vaccine or a placebo. The V and J genes are TRBV27 and TRBJ1-4; TRBD1 aligns across 8 bases. The sample consisted of peripheral blood, taken in a trial of Ad26.COV2.S vaccine versus placebo. CDR3 sequence: CASSTLQGGDEKLFF. The CDR3 DNA reads as TGTGCCAGCAGTACCTTACAGGGGGGGGATGAAAAACTGTTTTTT.